Described below is a single T cell receptor beta chain sequence and its context. The assay was immunoSEQ multiplex PCR, and TCRdb's table has in-frame clones only and misses some. This sample has under 140,000 clones, with approximately 90% found just once. The sample originates from a study of control samples from healthy donors and cancer patients. V lost 7 bases to trimming and J lost 5 bases; unmatched junction nucleotides: 14. From germline, CDR1 is MDHEN and CDR2 SYDVKM. The CDR3 is made up of 15 amino acids. The chain has TRBV28 and TRBJ2-7; 7 bases line up with TRBD2. Sequencing input: PBMCs. This sequence originates from an older woman with lung cancer. CDR3 in DNA: TGTGCCAGCACAGGAGAGGGAGCGGGAATCAACGAGCAGTACTTC. Its translation is CASTGEGAGINEQYF. Full variable domain (rest looked up from reference TRBV28 and TRBJ2-7): DVKVTQSSRYLVKRTGEKVFLECVQDMDHENMFWYRQDPGLGLRLIYFSYDVKMKEKGDIPEGYSVSREKKERFSLILESASTNQTSMYLCASTGEGAGINEQYFGPGTRLTVT.